This T cell receptor beta chain derives from a study of graft-versus-host responses after intestinal transplantation. At the level of the study: Recipients got multivisceral, liver-intestinal, or isolated intestinal transplants. The study gave all recipients anti-thymocyte globulin induction, then tacrolimus and steroids for about 3 years.

Some clones are missing from TCRdb's copy, which holds only in-frame ones; the method was immunoSEQ multiplex PCR. The table has 80,000 to 100,000 clones, 90% seen once. Comments on this clone: No antigen is known for it.

Regarding the study as a whole: Present in recipient marrow, GvH clones included some that appeared first in ileum or blood. Across patients carrying graft-donor T cell macrochimerism, allografts held high graft-versus-host to host-versus-graft clonal ratios.

CDR1 is SGHRS and CDR2 is YFSETQ in the germline V gene. Trimming took off 0 bases at V and 1 base at J, with 10 bases between the two ends. This CDR3 comprises 15 residues. This receptor was obtained from a human donor who received an intestinal transplant. The sample consisted of unstimulated CD4+ T cells sorted from spleen or lymph node cells, taken before intestinal transplant. The chain carries TRBV5-1 and TRBJ1-1; D is uncertain. CDR3 sequence (DNA): TGCGCCAGCAGCTTGGACGTGCACGGGAACACTGAAGCTTTCTTT. Its protein product is CASSLDVHGNTEAFF.